Below, 21 T cell receptor beta chains from the same sample are listed, as sequenced in a study of blood T cell repertoires in COVID-19. The repertoire was sequenced with immunoSEQ multiplex PCR; TCRdb's copy has only in-frame clones and lacks some. This table holds approximately 330,000 clones, about nine tenths found once. The sample comprised peripheral blood. All receptors derive from a man aged 30 to 39 with COVID-19, enrolled during active disease.

This chain connects TRBV5-8 to TRBJ1-4; no definite D call. Germline CDR1 reads SGHTS; CDR2 reads YDEGEE. The CDR3 consists of 14 residues. Trimming took off 3 bases at V and 8 bases at J, with 14 bases between the two ends. The CDR3, as DNA: TGTGCCAGCAGCTCTCTAAGGGAGGGCGAAAAACTGTTTTTT. Translating it yields CASSSLREGEKLFF.

The chain carries TRBV19 and TRBJ1-2; 7 bases agree with TRBD1. The CDR3 has 13 amino acids. V lost 3 bases and J lost 4; bases outside the gene matches: 2. The germline V gene has CDR1 LNHDA and CDR2 SQIVND (reference sequence). The CDR3 reads CASSIGTAYGYTF. For the CDR3, the DNA is TGTGCCAGTAGTATCGGGACAGCCTATGGCTACACCTTC.

The J gene is TRBJ1-1, the V gene TRBV27, with D unresolved. In germline, CDR1 is MNHEY, CDR2 SMNVEV (reference sequence). CDR3 size: 13 residues. V was trimmed by 6 bases and J by 0 bases, leaving 8 bases between them. The CDR3 DNA reads as TGTGCCAGCAGACAGTTTTTGAACACTGAAGCTTTCTTT. This sequence encodes CASRQFLNTEAFF.

Only a few counts were recorded for this clone. The chain couples TRBV6-2 or TRBV6-3 to TRBJ1-2; D is perhaps TRBD1 (6 bases). Germline V gene data show CDR1 as MNHEY and CDR2 as SVGEGT. V was trimmed by 6 bases and J by 2 bases, leaving 10 bases between them. This CDR3 is 13 amino acids long. CDR3 amino acids: CASSPRGNYGYTF. CDR3 coding DNA: TGTGCCAGCAGCCCCAGGGGAAACTATGGCTACACCTTC.

The chain has TRBV27 and TRBJ1-4, with 11 bases aligning to TRBD1. The germline V gene encodes CDR1 MNHEY and CDR2 SMNVEV (reference sequence). V lost 1 base, J lost 7 bases, and 5 bases stayed unmatched. The CDR3 consists of 16 residues. CDR3 DNA sequence: TGTGCCAGCAGTTTATGGACAGGGGGCGCGAGTGAAAAACTGTTTTTT. This translates into CASSLWTGGASEKLFF.

With regard to this clone: The sample has other DNA sequences that encode this CDR3 too. The chain joins TRBV6-5 to TRBJ1-1; the D gene is possibly TRBD1 (5 bases). V lost 2 bases and J lost 8, with 6 bases in between. The length of the CDR3 is 11 residues. Germline V gene lookup returns CDR1 MNHEY and CDR2 SVGAGI. CDR3: CASSYQGEAFF. Written as DNA, the CDR3 is TGTGCCAGCAGTTACCAGGGAGAAGCTTTCTTT.

The V and J genes are TRBV30 and TRBJ2-7; D is uncertain. CDR3 length equals 12 residues. The germline V and J ends were trimmed by 2 bases and 4 bases, with 9 bases remaining between them. Germline loops: CDR1 GTSNPN, CDR2 SVGIG (reference sequence). This chain's CDR3 is CAWSFVSYEQYF. CDR3 bases: TGTGCCTGGAGTTTTGTATCGTACGAGCAGTACTTC.

This clone was recorded once. This chain uses TRBV5-1 with TRBJ2-2; D gene unclear. Germline V gene lookup returns CDR1 SGHRS and CDR2 YFSETQ. This CDR3 is built from 15 residues. V was cut by 0 bases and J by 8 bases, with 14 bases left in between. This CDR3 reads CASSLVEFSTGELFF. In nucleotides, the CDR3 is TGCGCCAGCAGCTTGGTGGAGTTTTCTACGGGGGAGCTGTTTTTT.

J is TRBJ1-1 and V is TRBV18; a possible D gene is TRBD1 (6 bases). The germline V gene encodes CDR1 KGHSH and CDR2 LQKENI. The CDR3 is 15 amino acids. Trimming cost V 3 bases and J 7 bases, with 18 bases left between them. The CDR3 DNA is TGTGCCAGCTCACCGGGTCTAGGGGGGGTCGTTGAAGCTTTCTTT. It yields the protein CASSPGLGGVVEAFF.

This chain links TRBV11-2 with TRBJ2-7; 12 bases line up with TRBD2. V was pared by 2 bases and J by 2 bases, with 13 bases of the junction left unmatched. From germline, CDR1 is SGHAT and CDR2 FQNNGV. The CDR3 extends over 19 amino acids. The CDR3 bases are TGTGCCAGCAGCTTAACTAGCGGGAGGCCACATCTTCTTACCTACGAGCAGTACTTC. Its protein is CASSLTSGRPHLLTYEQYF.

V usage is TRBV7-9 and J usage is TRBJ1-1, with no clear D. Germline lookup yields CDR1 SEHNR and CDR2 FQNEAQ (reference sequence). Trimming left V 8 bases short and J 5 bases short, with 6 bases between. There are 10 residues in the CDR3. The chain's CDR3 is CASGRTEAFF. CDR3 in DNA: TGTGCCAGCGGGAGGACTGAAGCTTTCTTT.

The chain has TRBV7-2 and TRBJ1-6, with D tentatively TRBD1 (5 bases). The CDR3 extends over 15 amino acids. The germline V gene has CDR1 SGHTA and CDR2 FQGNSA. V lost 4 bases to trimming and J lost 6 bases, with 13 bases between them. CDR3 nucleotides: TGTGCCAGCAGCTACCAGGGCGCCGGTAATTCACCCCTCCACTTT. It codes for CASSYQGAGNSPLHF.

This clone was detected a few times. The V and J genes are TRBV29-1 and TRBJ1-5; perhaps TRBD1 as D (6 bases). The CDR3 runs 12 residues. Germline V gene lookup returns CDR1 SQVTM and CDR2 ANQGSEA. Trimming took off 7 bases at V and 2 bases at J, with 9 bases between the two ends. CDR3 in DNA: TGCAGCGCATCAGGGGGCAATCAGCCCCAGCATTTT. Its translation is CSASGGNQPQHF. The full variable domain, rest sourced from reference TRBV29-1 and TRBJ1-5, is SAVISQKPSRDICQRGTSLTIQCQVDSQVTMMFWYRQQPGQSLTLIATANQGSEATYESGFVIDKFPISRPNLTFSTLTVSNMSPEDSSIYLCSASGGNQPQHFGDGTRLSIL.

The rearrangement joins TRBV27 to TRBJ2-3; the D gene is possibly TRBD1 (5 bases). V was trimmed by 2 bases and J by 0 bases, leaving 15 bases between them. Germline CDR1 and CDR2: MNHEY and SMNVEV (reference sequence). The CDR3 contains 17 residues. The CDR3 is CASSLDLQVGSTDTQYF. CDR3 in DNA: TGTGCCAGCAGTTTAGATTTACAGGTTGGAAGCACAGATACGCAGTATTTT.

The V and J genes are TRBV3-1 (or the pseudogene TRBV3-2) and TRBJ1-2, with D possibly TRBD1 on 5 matching bases. This CDR3 comprises 16 residues. CDR1 is LGHDT, CDR2 YNNKEL, per germline (reference sequence). Deletions cut 0 bases from V and 0 bases from J, with 11 bases between. CDR3 in DNA: TGTGCCAGCAGCCAAGATGGGGCGGATACTAACTATGGCTACACCTTC. Encoded protein: CASSQDGADTNYGYTF.

The chain carries TRBV6-5 and TRBJ2-5; D is possibly TRBD1 (5 bases). Trimming removed 6 bases at V and 6 bases at J, with 8 bases between. Germline lookup yields CDR1 MNHEY and CDR2 SVGAGI. The CDR3 runs 11 residues. CDR3 nucleotide sequence: TGTGCCAGCAGCAGGGCCCAGACCCAGTACTTC. Encoded protein: CASSRAQTQYF.

The rearrangement uses TRBV5-6 and TRBJ2-2, with a weak D call TRBD1 (6 bases). Germline V gene lookup returns CDR1 SGHDT and CDR2 YYEEEE. The CDR3 is 15 amino acids. The V and J ends lost 4 bases and 4 bases respectively, with 14 bases between them. In nucleotides, the CDR3 is TGTGCCAGCAGCGCCAGGGGCGTTAGCACCGGGGAGCTGTTTTTT. Translated, it gives CASSARGVSTGELFF.

This sequence joins TRBV28 and TRBJ2-6; 8 bases agree with TRBD2. The V and J ends lost 7 bases and 18 bases, in that order; junction bases with no gene match: 17. The CDR3 is 14 residues long. Germline values: CDR1 MDHEN, CDR2 SYDVKM. In DNA, the CDR3 is TGTGCCAGCAAAGACGGGGGGGGCTCCCGGTTAGAGACTTTC. Translating gives CASKDGGGSRLETF.

This clone was recorded only once. This sequence joins TRBV7-6 and TRBJ1-2; 9 bases agree with TRBD1. Germline CDR1 reads SGHVS; CDR2 reads FNYEAQ. Trimming took 3 bases from V and 5 from J; bases not matched to a gene: 13. This CDR3 is built from 17 residues. As DNA, the CDR3 is TGTGCCAGCAGCTTCGGGGTTCCTACCGACAGGGGGTATGGCTACACCTTC. Its translation is CASSFGVPTDRGYGYTF.

CDR3 nucleotides: TGTGCCAGCAGCCAAGTTCGCGGGATAGCGGGGGGCACAGATACGCAGTATTTT. This translates into CASSQVRGIAGGTDTQYF. The V call is TRBV3-1 (or the pseudogene TRBV3-2), the J call TRBJ2-3; 9 bases are shared with TRBD2. Germline loops: CDR1 LGHDT, CDR2 YNNKEL (reference sequence). J gave up 1 base and V 1 base, and 9 bases lay outside the gene matches. The CDR3 totals 18 residues.

This clone was observed a single time. This chain joins TRBV6-5 and TRBJ1-2; 7 bases are shared with TRBD1. This CDR3 spans 15 amino acids. V dropped 2 bases and J dropped 5; count of bases not matched to a gene: 8. Germline V lookup: CDR1 MNHEY, CDR2 SVGAGI. CDR3 in amino acids: CASSYGRQGQYGYTF. The CDR3 DNA sequence: TGTGCCAGCAGTTACGGGCGACAGGGACAGTATGGCTACACCTTC.